This T cell receptor beta chain is from a study of shared clonotypes between healthy human individuals (TCRdb year 2020). As for the study more broadly: The cohort included three men and two women between 18 and 49 years of age. Different laboratories and diverse techniques were used to prepare libraries and sequence TCR repertoires, to increase sequencing depth and limit assay-specific biases. Between about 0.8 and 9 billion PBMCs per donor were obtained by leukapheresis. For each donor, three plates each were used for CD4 naive and CD4 memory, two plates were used for CD8 naive, and one plate was used for CD8 memory. The study deeply sequenced blood TCR repertoires of several healthy adults to estimate repertoire size and the extent of clonotype sharing between individuals. Broad study findings and their caveats: The genetic and exposure-history diversity represented was limited by the small number of donors. Naive subsets generally had larger estimated clonotype richness than memory subsets did. Pairwise subsampling indicated that sequencing depth was expected to affect the degree of clonotype sharing among donors. Sharing across a handful of donors was observed for around 5% of naive CD4, 3.5% of naive CD8, 2.3% of memory CD4, and roughly 0.4% of memory CD8 clonotypes. Even with the large sequencing depth, rarefaction of the sorted-subset datasets indicated that sequencing was incomplete. Compared with non-shared clonotypes, clonotypes shared by all four sorted-subset donors had higher generation probabilities. Only blood was sampled, and tissue TCR repertoires likely differ from those in blood.

Comments on this clone: Which antigen it targets is not known. No quality values exist for individual bases; no much larger clone is one base distant.

Based on the germline V gene (reference sequence), the CDR1 and CDR2 sequences are SEHNR and FQNEAQ. V is shortened by 4 bases, J by 3 bases, and the region joining them spans 15 bases. The CDR3 sequence holds 15 residues, the cysteine and phenylalanine included. Of all the DNA, just the CDR3 is kept, 45 bases in frame from base 1. TCR CDR3 regions were amplified from genomic DNA by multiplex PCR using the deep immunoSEQ assay. For each cell subset, the extracted genomic DNA was distributed evenly across all wells of several immunoSEQ 96-well plates, and each plate served as one replicate. For sorted subsets, each replicate PCR was loaded with around 200 ng genomic DNA, equivalent to 30,000 or so T cell genomes. The purified libraries were quantified using a Qubit 3.0 fluorometer, sized with a Bioanalyzer 2100, and then quantified again using the KAPA Library Quantification kit. Each immunoSEQ 96-well plate was sequenced on its own single-read 150-cycle Illumina NextSeq 550 flow cell. The authors processed their data as follows. Because the immunoSEQ output held only junctional sequences and lacked quality scores, the filtering could not match the filtering applied to full-length reads. To assign V/J genes and CDR3, sequences were annotated using PyIR, a Python wrapper for IgBLAST v1.9, with IMGT germline references. Reads were filtered out if the reads had weak V/J assignments (E-value above 1e-6), no CDR3, stop codons, out-of-frame junctions, or ambiguous translated residues. V3J clonotypes were defined as sequences sharing an identical inferred V gene, J gene, and CDR3 amino acid sequence. The percentage overlap between two repertoires was calculated by dividing the number of shared unique clonotypes by the size of the smaller repertoire. Repertoire richness was assessed with RTK rarefaction, the Chao1 estimator, and Recon v2.1 estimates of unobserved clonotypes. For all TCRbeta clonotypes obtained by the gDNA method from several donors, generation probabilities were computed with OLGA. TCRdb retrieved this table from immuneACCESS and kept in-frame rearrangements only. Not all clones are present; in checked studies, unresolved V genes account for under half, and no reason is known for the remainder. Clone size and V and J calls were adopted from that table, with D and trimming inferred from the DNA. Here the sample has some 2 million clones; roughly 94% occur a single time. About 1.1% of the sample goes to the ten largest clones.

CD8 naive samples were obtained by positive selection for CCR7 among CD45RO-negative cells, yielding a CD45RA+CCR7+ population from which TemRA cells were excluded. Donors were healthy HIV-negative adults with no recently reported acute infections or vaccinations. Only Caucasian adults living in Nashville, Tennessee, USA were represented among the donors. After blood collection by leukapheresis, PBMCs were isolated using Ficoll-Histopaque density gradient centrifugation and then cryopreserved in the vapor phase of liquid nitrogen. Analytical flow cytometry was used to check the purity and quantity of every magnetically sorted T cell population. From each sorted fraction, genomic DNA was isolated and quantified by UV absorbance on a Nanodrop 2000c.

The chain was built from TRBV7-9 and TRBJ1-1; TRBD1 is perhaps the D gene, given 6 matching bases. The sequence was collected from a man between 18 and 29 years old in good health. The sequenced sample was naive CD8+ T cells sorted from blood. Interpreted using the paper, the cell subset or site label stands for: CD45RA+CCR7+. The nucleotides read TGTGCCAGCAGCTCAAACAGGGATGGAGACACTGAAGCTTTCTTT. The encoded protein is CASSSNRDGDTEAFF. The CDR3 plus the reference TRBV7-9 and TRBJ1-1 genes for the other parts give the full variable domain: DTGVSQNPRHKITKRGQNVTFRCDPISEHNRLYWYRQTLGQGPEFLTYFQNEAQLEKSRLLSDRFSAERPKGSFSTLEIQRTEQGDSAMYLCASSSNRDGDTEAFFGQGTRLTVV.